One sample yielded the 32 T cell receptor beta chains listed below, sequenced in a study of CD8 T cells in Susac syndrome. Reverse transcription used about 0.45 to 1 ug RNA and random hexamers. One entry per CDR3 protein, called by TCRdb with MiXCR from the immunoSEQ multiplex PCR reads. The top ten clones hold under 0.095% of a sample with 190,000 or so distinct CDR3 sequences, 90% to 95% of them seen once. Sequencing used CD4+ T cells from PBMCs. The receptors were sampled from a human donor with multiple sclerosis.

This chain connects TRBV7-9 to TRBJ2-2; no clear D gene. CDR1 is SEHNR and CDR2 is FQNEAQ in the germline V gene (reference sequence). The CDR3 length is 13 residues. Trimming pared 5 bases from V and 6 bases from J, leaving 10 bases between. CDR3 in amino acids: CASSLDVAGELFF. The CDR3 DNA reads TGTGCCAGCAGCCTCGACGTGGCCGGGGAGCTGTTTTTT.

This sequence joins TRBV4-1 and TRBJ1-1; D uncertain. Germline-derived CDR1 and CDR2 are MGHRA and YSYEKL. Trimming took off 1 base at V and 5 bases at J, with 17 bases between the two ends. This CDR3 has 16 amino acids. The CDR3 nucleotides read TGCGCCAGCAGCCAAGGCTTTTCAGGCCGGGGAACTGAAGCTTTCTTT. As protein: CASSQGFSGRGTEAFF.

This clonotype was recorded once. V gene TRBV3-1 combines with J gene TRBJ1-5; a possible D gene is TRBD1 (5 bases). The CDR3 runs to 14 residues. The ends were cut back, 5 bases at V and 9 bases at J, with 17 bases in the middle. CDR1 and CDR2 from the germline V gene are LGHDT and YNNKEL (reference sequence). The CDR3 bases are TGTGCCAGCAGCTGGGACCTCAAATCAGGGCCCCAGCATTTT. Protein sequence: CASSWDLKSGPQHF.

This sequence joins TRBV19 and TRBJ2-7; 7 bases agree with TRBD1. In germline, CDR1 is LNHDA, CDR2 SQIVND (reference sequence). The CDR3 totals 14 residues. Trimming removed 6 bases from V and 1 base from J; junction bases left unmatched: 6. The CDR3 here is CASSPGQTSYEQYF. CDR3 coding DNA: TGTGCCAGTAGCCCGGGACAGACTTCCTACGAGCAGTACTTC.

Here the CDR3 reads CASSPQGQGNTEAFF. The CDR3 DNA follows: TGTGCCAGCTCACCTCAGGGACAGGGAAACACTGAAGCTTTCTTT. The rearrangement joins TRBV18 to TRBJ1-1; the match to TRBD1 covers 9 bases. The J segment lost 2 bases and the V segment lost 3 bases, leaving 4 bases of the junction unmatched. The germline CDR1 and CDR2 sequences are KGHSH and LQKENI. The CDR3 runs to 15 residues.

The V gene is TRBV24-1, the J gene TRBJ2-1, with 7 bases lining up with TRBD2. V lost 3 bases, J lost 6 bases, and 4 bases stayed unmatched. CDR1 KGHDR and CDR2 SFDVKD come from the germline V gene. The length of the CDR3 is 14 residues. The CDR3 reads CATSDLSGINEQFF. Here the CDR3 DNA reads TGTGCCACCAGTGATCTCAGCGGGATCAATGAGCAGTTCTTC.

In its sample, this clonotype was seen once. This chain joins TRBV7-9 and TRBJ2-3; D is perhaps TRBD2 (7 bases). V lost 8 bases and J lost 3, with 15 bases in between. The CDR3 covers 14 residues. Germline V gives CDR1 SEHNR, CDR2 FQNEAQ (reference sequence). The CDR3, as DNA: TGTGCCAGCCTGTTTAGGGGGGGAACAGATACGCAGTATTTT. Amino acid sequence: CASLFRGGTDTQYF.

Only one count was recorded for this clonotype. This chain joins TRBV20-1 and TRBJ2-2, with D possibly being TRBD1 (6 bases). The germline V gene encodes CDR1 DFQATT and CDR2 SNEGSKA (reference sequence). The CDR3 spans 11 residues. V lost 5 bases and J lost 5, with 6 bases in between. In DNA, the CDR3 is TGCAGTGCTCAGGGGACCGGGGAGCTGTTTTTT. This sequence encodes CSAQGTGELFF.

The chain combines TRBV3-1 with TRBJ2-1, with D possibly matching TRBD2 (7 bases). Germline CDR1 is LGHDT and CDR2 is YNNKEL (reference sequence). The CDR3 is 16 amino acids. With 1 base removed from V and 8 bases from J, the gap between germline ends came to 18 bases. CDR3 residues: CASSQVGGAMTDEQFF. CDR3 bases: TGTGCCAGCAGCCAAGTGGGGGGGGCGATGACCGATGAGCAGTTCTTC.

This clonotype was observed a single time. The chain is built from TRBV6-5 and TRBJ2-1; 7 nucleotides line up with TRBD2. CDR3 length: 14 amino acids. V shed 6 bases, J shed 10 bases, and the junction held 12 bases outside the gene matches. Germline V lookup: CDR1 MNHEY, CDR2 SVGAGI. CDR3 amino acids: CASSRDGTTGEQFF. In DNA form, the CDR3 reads TGTGCCAGCAGCCGAGACGGGACTACAGGAGAGCAGTTCTTC.

Here the CDR3 DNA reads TGTGCCAGCAGTTACCAGATGGGTCCATCTGAGCAGTACTTC. Protein product: CASSYQMGPSEQYF. The gene calls are TRBV6-5 and TRBJ2-7; D call uncertain. Germline values: CDR1 MNHEY, CDR2 SVGAGI. This CDR3 spans 14 amino acids. Trimming left V 2 bases short and J 7 bases short, with 15 bases between.

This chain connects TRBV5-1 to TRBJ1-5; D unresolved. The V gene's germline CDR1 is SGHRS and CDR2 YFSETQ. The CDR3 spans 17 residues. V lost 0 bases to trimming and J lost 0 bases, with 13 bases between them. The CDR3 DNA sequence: TGCGCCAGCAGCTTGGAGGGCGGTGCATATAGCAATCAGCCCCAGCATTTT. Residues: CASSLEGGAYSNQPQHF.

The CDR3 DNA sequence: TGCGCCAGCAGCTCAAAAGAGGGCGGTCAGCCCCAGCATTTT. Its protein is CASSSKEGGQPQHF. The V and J genes are TRBV5-1 and TRBJ1-5; D ambiguous. V lost 3 bases and J lost 6, with 13 bases in between. The CDR3 sequence is 14 residues long. Germline V CDR1 and CDR2: SGHRS, YFSETQ.

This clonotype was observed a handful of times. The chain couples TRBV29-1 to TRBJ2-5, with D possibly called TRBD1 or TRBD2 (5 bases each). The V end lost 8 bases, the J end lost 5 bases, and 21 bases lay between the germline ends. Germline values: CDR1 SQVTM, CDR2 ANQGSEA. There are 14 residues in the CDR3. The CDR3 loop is CSTWETNRGETQYF. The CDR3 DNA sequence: TGCAGCACCTGGGAGACGAACCGGGGCGAGACCCAGTACTTC.

CDR3 region: CASSQQSGYGYTF. CDR3 nucleotide sequence: TGTGCCAGCAGCCAGCAATCAGGGTATGGCTACACCTTC. V gene TRBV7-3 combines with J gene TRBJ1-2; D is possibly TRBD1 (5 bases). Between the trimmed V and J ends, which lost 5 bases and 5 bases, there was a span of 12 bases. This CDR3 region has 13 residues. Germline CDR1 and CDR2: SGHTA and FQGTGA. Full variable domain (remainder filled in from reference TRBV7-3 and TRBJ1-2): GAGVSQTPSNKVTEKGKYVELRCDPISGHTALYWYRQSLGQGPEFLIYFQGTGAADDSGLPNDRFFAVRPEGSVSTLKIQRTERGDSAVYLCASSQQSGYGYTFGSGTRLTVV.

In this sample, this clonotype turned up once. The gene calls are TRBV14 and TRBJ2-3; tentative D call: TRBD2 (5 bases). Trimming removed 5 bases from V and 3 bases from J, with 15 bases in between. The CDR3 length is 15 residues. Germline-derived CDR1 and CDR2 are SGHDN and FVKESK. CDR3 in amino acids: CASSDLAGATDTQYF. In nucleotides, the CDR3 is TGTGCCAGCAGCGACCTGGCGGGTGCAACAGATACGCAGTATTTT.

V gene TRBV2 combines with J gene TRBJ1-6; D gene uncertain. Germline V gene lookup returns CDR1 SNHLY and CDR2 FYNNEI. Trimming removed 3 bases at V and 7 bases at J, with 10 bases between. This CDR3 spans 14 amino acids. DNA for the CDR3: TGTGCCAGCAGTGAGACCTACGGAAATTCACCCCTCCACTTT. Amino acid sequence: CASSETYGNSPLHF.

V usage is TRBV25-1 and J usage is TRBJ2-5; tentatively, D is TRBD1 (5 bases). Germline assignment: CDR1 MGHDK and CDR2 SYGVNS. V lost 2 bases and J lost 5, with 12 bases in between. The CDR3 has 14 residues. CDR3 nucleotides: TGTGCCAGCAGTGAAGAAGGGGCCGGGGAGACCCAGTACTTC. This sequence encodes CASSEEGAGETQYF.

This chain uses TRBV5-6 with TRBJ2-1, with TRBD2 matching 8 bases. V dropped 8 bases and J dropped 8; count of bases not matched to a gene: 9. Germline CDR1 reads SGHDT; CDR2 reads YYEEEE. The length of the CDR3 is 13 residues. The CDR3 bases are TGTGCCAGTAGCGGGACGGGGAAGGATGAGCAGTTCTTC. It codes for CASSGTGKDEQFF. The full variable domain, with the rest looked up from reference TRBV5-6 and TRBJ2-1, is DAGVTQSPTHLIKTRGQQVTLRCSPKSGHDTVSWYQQALGQGPQFIFQYYEEEERQRGNFPDRFSGHQFPNYSSELNVNALLLGDSALYLCASSGTGKDEQFFGPGTRLTVL.

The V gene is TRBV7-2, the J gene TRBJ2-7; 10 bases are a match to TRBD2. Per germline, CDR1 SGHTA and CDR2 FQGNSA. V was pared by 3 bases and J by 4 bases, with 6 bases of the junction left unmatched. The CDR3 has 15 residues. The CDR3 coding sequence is TGTGCCAGCAGCTTTAGCGGGAGGCCAGGTTACGAGCAGTACTTC. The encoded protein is CASSFSGRPGYEQYF.

DNA for the CDR3: TGTGCCTGGAGTGTGTGGAGGGTTTCACCCCTCCACTTT. Protein sequence: CAWSVWRVSPLHF. The chain uses TRBV30 and TRBJ1-6; D gene unclear. Germline lookup yields CDR1 GTSNPN and CDR2 SVGIG (reference sequence). CDR3 length: 13 residues. The germline V and J ends were trimmed by 0 bases and 9 bases, with 9 bases remaining between them.

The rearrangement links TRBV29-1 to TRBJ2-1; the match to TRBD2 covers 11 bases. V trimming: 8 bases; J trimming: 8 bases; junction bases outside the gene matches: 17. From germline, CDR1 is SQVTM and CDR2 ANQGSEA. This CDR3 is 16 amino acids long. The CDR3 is CSTPRRLAGTSDEQFF. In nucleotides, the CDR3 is TGCAGCACTCCCCGTCGACTAGCGGGAACGTCGGATGAGCAGTTCTTC.

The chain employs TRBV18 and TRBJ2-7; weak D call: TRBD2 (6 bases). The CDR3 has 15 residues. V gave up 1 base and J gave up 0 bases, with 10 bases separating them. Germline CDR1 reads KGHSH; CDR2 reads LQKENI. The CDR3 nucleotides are TGTGCCAGCTCACCACGGGCGGGACCCTCCTACGAGCAGTACTTC. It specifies CASSPRAGPSYEQYF.

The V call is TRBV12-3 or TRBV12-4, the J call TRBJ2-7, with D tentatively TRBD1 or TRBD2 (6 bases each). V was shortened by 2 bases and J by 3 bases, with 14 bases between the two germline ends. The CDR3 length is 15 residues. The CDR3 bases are TGTGCCAGCAGTTTATCCCTGGGGGGCCACTACGAGCAGTACTTC. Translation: CASSLSLGGHYEQYF.

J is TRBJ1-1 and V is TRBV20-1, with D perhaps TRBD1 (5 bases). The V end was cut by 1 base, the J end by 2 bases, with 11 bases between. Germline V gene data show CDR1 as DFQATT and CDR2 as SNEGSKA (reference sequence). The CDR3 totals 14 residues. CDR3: CSARAGGRNTEAFF. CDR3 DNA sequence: TGCAGTGCTAGAGCTGGGGGAAGAAACACTGAAGCTTTCTTT.

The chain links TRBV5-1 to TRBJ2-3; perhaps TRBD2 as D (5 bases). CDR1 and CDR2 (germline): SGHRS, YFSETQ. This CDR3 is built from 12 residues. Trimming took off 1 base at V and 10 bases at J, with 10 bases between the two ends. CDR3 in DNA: TGCGCCAGCAGCTTGACGAGGGCTGCGCAGTATTTT. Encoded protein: CASSLTRAAQYF.

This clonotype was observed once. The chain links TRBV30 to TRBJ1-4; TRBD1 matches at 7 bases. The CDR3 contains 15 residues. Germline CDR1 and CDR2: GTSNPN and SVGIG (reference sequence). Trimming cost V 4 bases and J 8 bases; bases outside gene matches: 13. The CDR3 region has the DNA TGTGCCTGGAAGATCCCAGGGGGTAGATCGGAAAAACTGTTTTTT. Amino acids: CAWKIPGGRSEKLFF. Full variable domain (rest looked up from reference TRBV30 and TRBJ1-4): SQTIHQWPATLVQPVGSPLSLECTVEGTSNPNLYWYRQAAGRGLQLLFYSVGIGQISSEVPQNLSASRPQDRQFILSSKKLLLSDSGFYLCAWKIPGGRSEKLFFGSGTQLSVL.

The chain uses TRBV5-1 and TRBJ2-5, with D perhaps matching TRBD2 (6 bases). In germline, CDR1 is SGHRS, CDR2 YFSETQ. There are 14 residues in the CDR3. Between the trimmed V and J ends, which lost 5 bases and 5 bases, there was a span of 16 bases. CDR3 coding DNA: TGCGCCAGCAGGTGGGGGGAGCTATCGGAGACCCAGTACTTC. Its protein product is CASRWGELSETQYF.

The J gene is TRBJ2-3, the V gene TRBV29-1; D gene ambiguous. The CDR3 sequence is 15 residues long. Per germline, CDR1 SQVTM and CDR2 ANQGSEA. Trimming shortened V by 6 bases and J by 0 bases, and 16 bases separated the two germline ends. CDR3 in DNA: TGCAGCGTACCCAAGGCTGGGTATAGCACAGATACGCAGTATTTT. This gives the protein CSVPKAGYSTDTQYF.

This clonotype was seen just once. CDR3 nucleotides: TGTGCTAGTGGTTTGCTACAGGGGGTGCGAGAGACCCAGTACTTC. Protein sequence: CASGLLQGVRETQYF. The rearrangement links TRBV12-5 to TRBJ2-5; 8 bases match TRBD1. V gave up 2 bases and J gave up 4 bases; unmatched junction bases: 6. Germline CDR1 LGHNT, CDR2 FRNRAP. This CDR3 has 15 residues.

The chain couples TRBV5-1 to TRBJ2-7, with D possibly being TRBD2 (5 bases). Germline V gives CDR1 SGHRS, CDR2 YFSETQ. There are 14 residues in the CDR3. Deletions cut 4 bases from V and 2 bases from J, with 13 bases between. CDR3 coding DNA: TGCGCCAGCAGCCCCACCGGGAATACCTACGAGCAGTACTTC. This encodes CASSPTGNTYEQYF.

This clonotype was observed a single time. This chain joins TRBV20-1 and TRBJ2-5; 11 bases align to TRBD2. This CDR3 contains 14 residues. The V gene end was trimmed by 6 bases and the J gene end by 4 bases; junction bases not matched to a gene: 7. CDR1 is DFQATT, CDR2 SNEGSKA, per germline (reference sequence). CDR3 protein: CSALLAGVLETQYF. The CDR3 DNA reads TGCAGTGCGCTACTAGCGGGAGTTCTAGAGACCCAGTACTTC.